The 19 T cell receptor beta chains given below trace back to one sample, sequenced in a study of human T cells and chemical hapten exposure. TCRdb re-called the RACE reads with MiXCR, one entry per CDR3 protein. Of about 61,000 distinct CDR3 sequences listed, approximately 7% are singletons. This sample's time point: pre-sensitization, week 0. The treatment is: therapeutic diphenylcyclopropenone sensitization with weekly scalp DPC. The source material was whole blood, sampled in connection with sensitization to the hapten diphenylcyclopropenone (DPC). These TCRs come from a woman aged 25 to 39 with alopecia areata. Some clones in this sample may be carry-over from other donors' samples.

This clonotype was observed at least ten times. The chain combines TRBV3-1 with TRBJ2-7; possible D gene TRBD1, 5 bases. Germline V CDR1 and CDR2: LGHDT, YNNKEL (reference sequence). Trimming pared 4 bases from V and 3 bases from J, leaving 16 bases between. The CDR3 is made up of 15 amino acids. The DNA for the CDR3 is TGTGCCAGCAGCCCCTGGGGCTCAACTGGCTACGAGCAGTACTTC. Translating it yields CASSPWGSTGYEQYF.

This rearrangement joins TRBV24-1 to TRBJ2-1; 8 bases align to TRBD2. The CDR3 runs 16 residues. CDR1 and CDR2 (germline): KGHDR, SFDVKD. V lost 3 bases, J lost 1 base, and 4 bases stayed unmatched. CDR3 loop: CATSDSGTRSYNEQFF. Written as DNA, the CDR3 is TGTGCCACCAGTGATAGCGGGACTAGATCCTACAATGAGCAGTTCTTC.

This clonotype was observed at least ten times. The rearrangement links TRBV11-2 to TRBJ2-3; 9 positions agree with TRBD2. CDR1 and CDR2 (germline): SGHAT, FQNNGV. The CDR3 totals 16 residues. Trimming removed 3 bases from V and 6 bases from J; junction bases left unmatched: 10. The CDR3 loop reads CASSFRGGGAVDTQYF. In nucleotides, the CDR3 is TGTGCCAGCAGCTTTAGGGGCGGGGGGGCTGTCGATACGCAGTATTTT.

Comments on this clonotype: This may be a read error: a much more frequent sequence differs by one nucleotide. This chain links TRBV5-1 with TRBJ2-2, with a possible D match to TRBD2 (6 bases). The CDR3 runs to 17 residues. V lost 0 bases and J lost 1, with 13 bases in between. From germline, CDR1 is SGHRS and CDR2 YFSETQ. In nucleotides, the CDR3 is TGCGCCAGCAGCTTGGGACTAGAGGGGCTGAACACCGGGGAGCTGTTTTTT. Its translation: CASSLGLEGLNTGELFF.

This clonotype was counted at least ten times. The chain joins TRBV20-1 to TRBJ1-6; 7 bases map to TRBD1. V dropped 0 bases and J dropped 4; count of bases not matched to a gene: 6. This CDR3 has 16 amino acids. The germline V gene encodes CDR1 DFQATT and CDR2 SNEGSKA (reference sequence). In DNA, the CDR3 is TGCAGTGCTAGAGAGAGCGACAGGGATTATAATTCACCCCTCCACTTT. Its protein product is CSARESDRDYNSPLHF.

In its sample, this clonotype was seen a few times. The CDR3 spells CASRETSGGPGFGKNIQYF. The CDR3, as DNA: TGTGCCAGCAGAGAGACTAGCGGAGGCCCTGGGTTCGGCAAAAACATTCAGTACTTC. V and J are TRBV2 and TRBJ2-4; TRBD2 agrees at 9 bases. The CDR3 has 19 amino acids. V lost 6 bases, J lost 3 bases, and 18 bases stayed unmatched. Germline V gives CDR1 SNHLY, CDR2 FYNNEI.

Many counts were recorded for this clonotype. The rearrangement uses TRBV30 and TRBJ1-2, with 8 bases lining up with TRBD1. Trimming took 5 bases from V and 6 from J; bases not matched to a gene: 2. The germline V gene has CDR1 GTSNPN and CDR2 SVGIG (reference sequence). The CDR3 extends over 11 amino acids. The CDR3, as DNA: TGTGCCTGGGGACAGGGCGATGGCTACACCTTC. Encoded protein: CAWGQGDGYTF.

The chain links TRBV6-5 to TRBJ1-2, with 7 bases matching TRBD1. The V segment lost 6 bases and the J segment 3 bases; nucleotides outside the gene matches: 13. Looked up from germline, CDR1 is MNHEY and CDR2 is SVGAGI. CDR3 length equals 16 residues. As DNA, the CDR3 is TGTGCCAGCAGGCTTAGGTTAGGGGGCTCCGACTATGGCTACACCTTC. The encoded protein is CASRLRLGGSDYGYTF.

This clonotype was seen ten or more times. The V gene is TRBV19, the J gene TRBJ2-3, with 11 positions matching TRBD2. Trimming took 1 base from V and 5 from J; bases not matched to a gene: 8. Germline V gene lookup returns CDR1 LNHDA and CDR2 SQIVND (reference sequence). The CDR3 has 17 residues. Here the CDR3 reads CASSIVGSGGARDTQYF. The CDR3 DNA reads as TGTGCCAGTAGTATAGTCGGTAGCGGGGGGGCTAGAGATACGCAGTATTTT.

There are a few counts of this clonotype. The chain couples TRBV5-1 to TRBJ1-5; D is uncertain. Germline lookup yields CDR1 SGHRS and CDR2 YFSETQ. The CDR3 is made up of 15 amino acids. Trimming removed 6 bases at V and 2 bases at J, with 15 bases between. The CDR3 region is CASTTLPGGNQPQHF. The CDR3 DNA is TGCGCCAGCACCACCCTCCCAGGTGGCAATCAGCCCCAGCATTTT.

This clonotype has a handful of counts. Compared with germline, one end of the junction differs, possibly owing to a read error. The gene calls are TRBV3-1 and TRBJ1-2; D perhaps matches TRBD1 (5 bases). The CDR3 contains 14 residues. The germline V gene encodes CDR1 LGHDT and CDR2 YNNKEL (reference sequence). Written as DNA, the CDR3 is TGTGCCAGCGGGCGGGCAGGGATGGACTATGGCGACACCTTC. This translates into CASGRAGMDYGDTF.

This clonotype has a count of ten or more. This rearrangement joins TRBV29-1 to TRBJ2-6, with 10 bases identical to TRBD2. With V trimmed by 5 bases and J by 0 bases, 7 bases remained unmatched. Germline CDR1 is SQVTM and CDR2 is ANQGSEA. This CDR3 has 17 amino acids. The CDR3 nucleotides read TGCAGCGTTTCCCTAGCGGGGGCCCACTCTGGGGCCAACGTCCTGACTTTC. Its protein product is CSVSLAGAHSGANVLTF. Full variable domain (remainder filled in from reference TRBV29-1 and TRBJ2-6): SAVISQKPSRDICQRGTSLTIQCQVDSQVTMMFWYRQQPGQSLTLIATANQGSEATYESGFVIDKFPISRPNLTFSTLTVSNMSPEDSSIYLCSVSLAGAHSGANVLTFGAGSRLTVL.

This clonotype was detected many times. This chain joins TRBV30 and TRBJ1-6; TRBD1 matches 9 bases. The V segment lost 2 bases and the J segment 8 bases; nucleotides outside the gene matches: 4. Germline V gives CDR1 GTSNPN, CDR2 SVGIG (reference sequence). This CDR3 region has 14 residues. The CDR3 DNA sequence: TGTGCCTGGAGTATGGGACAGGGAGATTCACCCCTCCACTTT. Protein sequence: CAWSMGQGDSPLHF.

The chain couples TRBV7-2 to TRBJ1-2, with D possibly matching TRBD1 (6 bases). V gave up 1 base and J gave up 0 bases, with 15 bases separating them. CDR1 is SGHTA, CDR2 FQGNSA, per germline. This CDR3 is 17 amino acids long. CDR3: CASSLESLTGANYGYTF. For the CDR3, the DNA is TGTGCCAGCAGCTTAGAATCTTTGACAGGAGCTAACTATGGCTACACCTTC.

This clonotype was observed many times. The genes are TRBV11-1 and TRBJ2-5, with a possible D match to TRBD2 (5 bases). This CDR3 has 14 amino acids. The V gene lost 3 bases and the J gene lost 5 bases, with 13 bases spanning the gap. From germline, CDR1 is SGHAT and CDR2 FQDESV (reference sequence). CDR3 residues: CASSFRGVPETQYF. Here the CDR3 DNA reads TGTGCCAGCAGCTTTCGGGGAGTCCCCGAGACCCAGTACTTC.

This clonotype appeared many times. The V call is TRBV5-1, the J call TRBJ2-7; D possibly matches TRBD1 or TRBD2 (5 bases each). This CDR3 is 14 amino acids long. Trimming left V 3 bases short and J 2 bases short, with 12 bases between. Germline V CDR1 and CDR2: SGHRS, YFSETQ. Here the CDR3 DNA reads TGCGCCAGCAGCTCGCCGGGACCAGCCTACGAGCAGTACTTC. Its translation is CASSSPGPAYEQYF. Combining the CDR3 with reference TRBV5-1 and TRBJ2-7 gives the whole variable domain KAGVTQTPRYLIKTRGQQVTLSCSPISGHRSVSWYQQTPGQGLQFLFEYFSETQRNKGNFPGRFSGRQFSNSRSEMNVSTLELGDSALYLCASSSPGPAYEQYFGPGTRLTVT.

There are many counts of this clonotype. This chain joins TRBV5-1 and TRBJ1-1; 7 bases are a match to TRBD1. V trimming: 4 bases; J trimming: 0 bases; junction bases outside the gene matches: 6. Germline CDR1 is SGHRS and CDR2 is YFSETQ. This CDR3 has 15 amino acids. CDR3 nucleotides: TGCGCCAGCAGCAGAGGGACAGCAATGAACACTGAAGCTTTCTTT. Amino acid sequence: CASSRGTAMNTEAFF.

This clonotype has a count of ten or more. The V gene is TRBV20-1, the J gene TRBJ1-1; D is unclear. The CDR3 has 14 residues. CDR1 is DFQATT, CDR2 SNEGSKA, per germline (reference sequence). The germline V and J ends were trimmed by 6 bases and 1 base, with 15 bases remaining between them. DNA of the CDR3: TGCAGTGCCCAAACTTCAGGTTGGAACACTGAAGCTTTCTTT. Protein sequence: CSAQTSGWNTEAFF.

The V call is TRBV5-1, the J call TRBJ2-7; 9 positions agree with TRBD1. The V and J ends lost 5 bases and 0 bases, in that order; junction bases with no gene match: 3. CDR1 is SGHRS, CDR2 YFSETQ, per germline. The CDR3 spans 14 residues. The CDR3 region is CASRRGQGSYEQYF. CDR3 nucleotide sequence: TGCGCCAGCAGAAGGGGACAGGGCTCCTACGAGCAGTACTTC.